A selection of T cell receptor beta chains follows, all from one sample in a study of vaccination and CD4 T cells after COVID-19. Antigen specificity for these receptors is unknown. TCRdb re-derived calls from the PCR reads in MiXCR, one entry per CDR3 protein. The sample has around 8,600 distinct CDR3 sequences, 61% seen once. The specimen sequenced was CD4+ T cells from blood, cultured in vitro. The receptors shown here come from a human donor who had recovered from COVID-19. CDR3s include the opening cysteine and the closing phenylalanine or tryptophan. The D gene is left open where the match is weak. Only some rows state a clone size, as once, few, many or a class for expanded clones.

clone size	V gene	D gene	J gene	CDR3 DNA	CDR3 protein
few	TRBV20-1	.	TRBJ2-5	TGCAGTGCACCTGGGGAGGATGTCCAAGAGACCCAGTACTTC	CSAPGEDVQETQYF
.	TRBV27	TRBD1	TRBJ1-2	TGTGCCAGCAGTCCGCGAACAGGGGGCGGGCAGTATGGCTACACCTTC	CASSPRTGGGQYGYTF
few	TRBV19	.	TRBJ1-5	TGTGCCAGTAGTACGACCGGGACGGTGAGCAATCAGCCCCAGCATTTT	CASSTTGTVSNQPQHF
.	TRBV7-9	.	TRBJ1-1	TGTGCCAGCAGCCCATGGACAGCATCGAACACTGAAGCTTTCTTT	CASSPWTASNTEAFF
.	TRBV24-1	.	TRBJ2-3	TGTGCCACCAGTGATGCTAGCCCAGATACGCAGTATTTT	CATSDASPDTQYF
once	TRBV15	.	TRBJ2-7	TGTGCCACCAGCAGGGGGGGAGTAGGGTCCTACGAGCAGTACTTC	CATSRGGVGSYEQYF
.	TRBV10-3	TRBD1	TRBJ1-2	TGTGCCATCAGTGCCCCGGACAGGGGGCTTTATGGCTACACCTTC	CAISAPDRGLYGYTF
.	TRBV19	TRBD1	TRBJ2-1	TGTGCCAGTAGTATGTGGACAGGGGGGAACAATGAGCAGTTCTTC	CASSMWTGGNNEQFF
.	TRBV6-1	.	TRBJ2-3	TGTGCCAGCACAGTACTTATCAGCACAGATACGCAGTATTTT	CASTVLISTDTQYF
.	TRBV12-3/TRBV12-4	.	TRBJ1-3	TGTGCCAGCAGGGGATATATCTCTGGAAACACCATATATTTT	CASRGYISGNTIYF
.	TRBV7-2	TRBD1	TRBJ1-1	TGTGCCAGCAGCTTAGTAGCCAGCGGGACAGGGGGCAGAGAAGCTTTCTTT	CASSLVASGTGGREAFF
few	TRBV6-1	.	TRBJ1-6	TGTGCCAGCAGCCTAAGCCTCTCTGGGGGGAATTCACCCCTCCACTTT	CASSLSLSGGNSPLHF
once	TRBV6-1	.	TRBJ1-1	TGTGCCACCCTGACCATCAGGGGAAACACTGAAGCTTTCTTT	CATLTIRGNTEAFF
few	TRBV7-8	.	TRBJ1-3	TGTGCCAGCAGCCCGTCACTCAGGAGGACATCTATTTCTGGAAACACCATATATTTT	CASSPSLRRTSISGNTIYF
.	TRBV6-1	TRBD2	TRBJ2-5	TGTGCCAGCAGTGAAAAGCGGGGCAAGTACCAAGAGACCCAGTACTTC	CASSEKRGKYQETQYF
.	TRBV7-9	TRBD1	TRBJ1-2	TGTGCCAGCAGCTCAATCCGGGACAGGGGAATGGATGGCTACACCTTC	CASSSIRDRGMDGYTF
.	TRBV6-2/TRBV6-3	.	TRBJ2-1	TGTGCCAGCAGTTCGTGGAATGAGCAGTTCTTC	CASSSWNEQFF
few	TRBV7-2	.	TRBJ1-3	TGTGCCAGCAGCTCTCGCGGGGGGCCCGGAAACACCATATATTTT	CASSSRGGPGNTIYF
.	TRBV19	.	TRBJ1-1	TGTGCCAGTAGTGAAACAGGGATGGACACTGAAGCTTTCTTT	CASSETGMDTEAFF
.	TRBV28	.	TRBJ2-7	TGTGCCAGCAGTTCCACGTACGAGCAGTACTTC	CASSSTYEQYF
.	TRBV12-5	TRBD2	TRBJ2-5	TGTGCTAGTGGTTCCGGGGGGCAAGAGACCCAGTACTTC	CASGSGGQETQYF
few	TRBV27	TRBD2	TRBJ2-1	TGTGCCAGCAGTTTATGGGGGGGTGAGCAGTTCTTC	CASSLWGGEQFF
.	TRBV5-4	.	TRBJ2-5	TGTGCCAGCAGCTTGGGGGCAGGGCAAGAGACCCAGTACTTC	CASSLGAGQETQYF